The 30 T cell receptor beta chains given below trace back to one sample, sequenced in a study of blood T cells in healthy people across ages. Together with a sample-barcoded 5' primer, a J-beta primer mix was included in a second PCR lasting about 7 to 12 cycles. TCRdb reanalysed the 5' RACE reads using MiXCR and keeps one entry per CDR3 protein. The sample shows some 1,800,000 distinct CDR3 sequences, 35% to 50% of them seen only once. The sequenced sample consisted of blood. The receptors were gathered from a human donor in good health.

The chain's CDR3 is CASSGQANTEAFF. The CDR3 nucleotides are TGTGCCAGCAGTGGACAGGCGAACACTGAAGCTTTCTTT. The chain is built from TRBV6-6 and TRBJ1-1; 7 bases line up with TRBD1. The CDR3 covers 13 residues. V was clipped by 5 bases and J by 1 base; unmatched bases: 1. Germline loops: CDR1 MNHNY, CDR2 SVGAGI (reference sequence).

The CDR3 region has the DNA TGTGCCAGCAGTTATCCAGGGCGCCAAGAGACCCAGTACTTC. Residues: CASSYPGRQETQYF. The J gene is TRBJ2-5, the V gene TRBV6-6; D may be TRBD1 (5 bases). The CDR3 runs to 14 residues. Per the germline V gene, CDR1 is MNHNY and CDR2 is SVGAGI (reference sequence). Trimming cost V 3 bases and J 1 base, with 9 bases left between them.

This clonotype was counted only a few times. Mismatch with germline at one junction end may stem from a read error. The V call is TRBV6-2 or TRBV6-3, the J call TRBJ1-2, with a tentative D call TRBD1 (5 bases). Germline V CDR1 and CDR2: MNHEY, SVGEGT. The CDR3 runs to 17 residues. The CDR3 spells CTSSYPGGGTAPYGYTF. The CDR3 nucleotides are TGTACCAGCAGTTACCCCGGCGGGGGGACGGCACCCTATGGCTACACCTTC.

This CDR3 reads CASSHRTGVTDTQYF. In DNA form, the CDR3 reads TGTGCCAGCAGCCACCGGACAGGGGTGACAGATACGCAGTATTTT. The chain recombines TRBV11-2 with TRBJ2-3; TRBD1 matches at 9 bases. CDR1 is SGHAT and CDR2 is FQNNGV in the germline V gene. V shed 5 bases, J shed 3 bases, and the junction held 6 bases outside the gene matches. The CDR3 runs 15 residues.

The chain employs TRBV5-1 and TRBJ2-7; TRBD1 matches at 8 bases. The CDR3 loop spans 16 amino acids. In germline, CDR1 is SGHRS, CDR2 YFSETQ. The V segment lost 0 bases and the J segment 1 base; nucleotides outside the gene matches: 6. The chain's CDR3 is CASSLALQGGSYEQYF. As DNA, the CDR3 is TGCGCCAGCAGCTTGGCCCTACAGGGGGGATCCTACGAGCAGTACTTC.

This rearrangement joins TRBV7-6 to TRBJ2-3, with 8 bases matching TRBD2. Germline V gene data show CDR1 as SGHVS and CDR2 as FNYEAQ. With 5 bases clipped from V and 5 bases from J, the junction kept 9 bases outside the gene matches. The CDR3 totals 15 residues. The CDR3 protein is CASSPPGGARDTQYF. CDR3 in DNA: TGTGCCAGCAGCCCCCCGGGAGGGGCGAGAGATACGCAGTATTTT.

The chain joins TRBV5-1 to TRBJ2-1; no reliable D call. The CDR3 consists of 15 residues. Germline V gives CDR1 SGHRS, CDR2 YFSETQ. V lost 4 bases, J lost 0 bases, and 11 bases lay in between. CDR3 sequence reads: CASSPFHGSYNEQFF. The CDR3 coding sequence is TGCGCCAGCAGCCCGTTTCATGGCTCCTACAATGAGCAGTTCTTC.

The rearrangement joins TRBV6-2 or TRBV6-3 to TRBJ2-3; 7 bases fit TRBD1. V was pared by 2 bases and J by 5 bases, with 4 bases of the junction left unmatched. The CDR3 contains 14 residues. CDR1 and CDR2 from the germline V gene are MNHEY and SVGEGT. The CDR3, as DNA: TGTGCCAGCAGTTACAACAGGGGAAGAGATACGCAGTATTTT. Translating gives CASSYNRGRDTQYF.

Regarding this clonotype: Germline and junction disagree at one end, which may indicate a read error. V gene TRBV5-4 combines with J gene TRBJ2-7, with 7 bases aligning to TRBD1. The CDR3 is 15 residues long. Germline V gene data show CDR1 as SGHNT and CDR2 as YYREEE (reference sequence). The CDR3 DNA follows: TGTACCAGCAGCCCCGGGCAGGGGGTCTCCTACGAGCAGTACTTC. Its translation: CTSSPGQGVSYEQYF. Variable domain in full (rest from reference TRBV5-4 and TRBJ2-7): ETGVTQSPTHLIKTRGQQVTLRCSSQSGHNTVSWYQQALGQGPQFIFQYYREEENGRGNFPPRFSGLQFPNYSSELNVNALELDDSALYLCTSSPGQGVSYEQYFGPGTRLTVT.

The chain combines TRBV27 with TRBJ2-1; TRBD2 matches at 13 bases. The CDR3 spans 14 residues. With 8 bases clipped from V and 4 bases from J, the junction kept 2 bases outside the gene matches. The germline V gene has CDR1 MNHEY and CDR2 SMNVEV (reference sequence). CDR3 DNA: TGTGCCAGCGGACTAGCGGGAGTTTACAATGAGCAGTTCTTC. This codes for CASGLAGVYNEQFF.

This clonotype has just a few counts. J is TRBJ2-3 and V is TRBV15; D perhaps matches TRBD2 (6 bases). Trimming took 6 bases from V and 0 from J, leaving 10 bases between them. The CDR3 extends over 14 amino acids. CDR1 is LNHNV, CDR2 YYDKDF, per germline (reference sequence). CDR3 residues: CATSRRDSTDTQYF. The CDR3 region has the DNA TGTGCCACCAGTAGGCGGGATAGCACAGATACGCAGTATTTT.

The CDR3 region is CASSSGQGLVDTQYF. The CDR3 bases are TGTGCCAGCAGCTCAGGACAGGGGCTGGTAGATACGCAGTATTTT. This chain connects TRBV7-9 to TRBJ2-3; 9 bases match TRBD1. The V and J ends lost 4 bases and 5 bases, in that order; junction bases with no gene match: 7. The CDR3 sequence is 15 residues long. Germline V gene lookup returns CDR1 SEHNR and CDR2 FQNEAQ (reference sequence).

The chain employs TRBV7-9 and TRBJ2-3; a possible D gene is TRBD2 (6 bases). Germline V lookup: CDR1 SEHNR, CDR2 FQNEAQ (reference sequence). V gave up 3 bases and J gave up 5 bases, with 9 bases separating them. The CDR3 covers 13 residues. The CDR3 protein is CASSLQGLDTQYF. The DNA of the CDR3 is TGTGCCAGCAGCTTGCAGGGACTAGATACGCAGTATTTT.

The chain carries TRBV2 and TRBJ2-1; the D call may be TRBD1 or TRBD2 (5 bases each). This CDR3 has 12 amino acids. Trimming cost V 7 bases and J 8 bases, with 12 bases left between them. Germline CDR1 SNHLY, CDR2 FYNNEI. CDR3 protein: CASKWDGYEQFF. The CDR3 bases are TGTGCCAGCAAGTGGGACGGGTATGAGCAGTTCTTC.

The chain couples TRBV7-2 to TRBJ1-2; 7 bases are shared with TRBD1. V lost 4 bases, J lost 2 bases, and 13 bases stayed unmatched. Per germline, CDR1 SGHTA and CDR2 FQGNSA. CDR3 length: 17 amino acids. The CDR3 DNA is TGTGCCAGCAGCTCCCCGGGTATTGCAGGGGGGAACTATGGCTACACCTTC. Translated, it gives CASSSPGIAGGNYGYTF.

This clonotype has just a few counts. The chain uses TRBV7-3 and TRBJ2-5; D gene unclear. The germline V and J ends were trimmed by 5 bases and 5 bases, with 18 bases remaining between them. The V gene's germline CDR1 is SGHTA and CDR2 FQGTGA. This CDR3 region has 15 residues. This CDR3 is CASSRTLRLGETQYF. The CDR3 nucleotides read TGTGCCAGCAGCCGGACCCTACGCCTTGGGGAGACCCAGTACTTC.

The chain employs TRBV20-1 and TRBJ2-7, with 10 positions matching TRBD2. The CDR3 is 15 residues long. CDR1 and CDR2 (germline): DFQATT, SNEGSKA (reference sequence). Unmatched junction bases numbered 9, after V lost 3 bases and J lost 4 bases. The CDR3 nucleotides read TGCAGTGCTAGCCCCATCCTAGCGGGGGTATACGAGCAGTACTTC. It encodes CSASPILAGVYEQYF.

The chain uses TRBV12-3 or TRBV12-4 and TRBJ2-3; D unresolved. This CDR3 spans 14 amino acids. The ends were cut back, 4 bases at V and 4 bases at J, with 12 bases in the middle. Here the CDR3 DNA reads TGTGCCAGCAGTTCATCTAGTCGCGCAGATACGCAGTATTTT. Its protein is CASSSSSRADTQYF.

The gene calls are TRBV7-2 and TRBJ2-7, with TRBD2 matching 7 bases. Per germline, CDR1 SGHTA and CDR2 FQGNSA. V lost 4 bases to trimming and J lost 2 bases; unmatched junction nucleotides: 8. This CDR3 comprises 15 residues. In DNA form, the CDR3 reads TGTGCCAGCAGCTCAGGAGCGGGGTACGCCTACGAGCAGTACTTC. It specifies CASSSGAGYAYEQYF.

The chain combines TRBV20-1 with TRBJ2-3, with 9 positions matching TRBD2. The germline V gene has CDR1 DFQATT and CDR2 SNEGSKA (reference sequence). The V segment lost 4 bases and the J segment 2 bases; nucleotides outside the gene matches: 16. The CDR3 sequence is 18 residues long. CDR3 in DNA: TGCAGTGCTACTTTAAAACCCGGGACTAGCCGTCTCACAGATACGCAGTATTTT. The encoded protein is CSATLKPGTSRLTDTQYF.

The rearrangement joins TRBV2 to TRBJ1-1, with 7 bases fitting TRBD1. The CDR3 has 15 amino acids. V shed 6 bases, J shed 6 bases, and the junction held 13 bases outside the gene matches. From germline, CDR1 is SNHLY and CDR2 FYNNEI. DNA for the CDR3: TGTGCCAGCAGGGGACGACAGGGTGGGTACTCTGAAGCTTTCTTT. Protein product: CASRGRQGGYSEAFF.

In its sample, this clonotype was seen a few times. The rearrangement uses TRBV29-1 and TRBJ2-1, with 8 nucleotides matching TRBD1. The germline V gene has CDR1 SQVTM and CDR2 ANQGSEA. This CDR3 spans 16 amino acids. J was trimmed by 2 bases and V by 6 bases; bases with no gene match: 12. Here the CDR3 reads CSVELWTGNTYNEQFF. CDR3 DNA: TGCAGCGTCGAATTATGGACAGGGAATACCTACAATGAGCAGTTCTTC.

The J gene is TRBJ2-7, the V gene TRBV19; 10 bases are a match to TRBD2. The CDR3 contains 15 residues. V was clipped by 5 bases and J by 4 bases; unmatched bases: 8. Per the germline V gene, CDR1 is LNHDA and CDR2 is SQIVND (reference sequence). The CDR3 DNA reads TGTGCCAGTAGTCTGGGACTAGCGCCTTCGTACGAGCAGTACTTC. This codes for CASSLGLAPSYEQYF.

The chain links TRBV29-1 to TRBJ2-5; 7 bases fit TRBD2. V trimming: 6 bases; J trimming: 5 bases; junction bases outside the gene matches: 6. The CDR3 extends over 12 amino acids. Germline V gene sequence: CDR1 SQVTM, CDR2 ANQGSEA. CDR3 region: CSVSSGRETQYF. In nucleotides, the CDR3 is TGCAGCGTCAGTAGCGGGCGGGAGACCCAGTACTTC.

The chain links TRBV6-2 or TRBV6-3 to TRBJ2-1, with TRBD1 as a possible D gene (7 bases). The germline CDR1 and CDR2 sequences are MNHEY and SVGEGT. V shed 8 bases and J shed 7 bases, with 21 bases lying between them. This CDR3 comprises 15 residues. CDR3 in amino acids: CASGDYTPGGNEQFF. CDR3 nucleotides: TGTGCCAGCGGAGACTACACCCCAGGGGGGAATGAGCAGTTCTTC.

The rearrangement joins TRBV30 to TRBJ1-5, with unresolved D. Per germline, CDR1 GTSNPN and CDR2 SVGIG (reference sequence). CDR3 size: 13 residues. The V end was cut by 0 bases, the J end by 5 bases, with 8 bases between. CDR3 DNA: TGTGCCTGGAGTGTAGGTGAGGATCAGCCCCAGCATTTT. Translation: CAWSVGEDQPQHF.

This clonotype was detected only a few times. The V call is TRBV3-1, the J call TRBJ2-7, with 10 bases matching TRBD1. V lost 5 bases to trimming and J lost 2 bases; unmatched junction nucleotides: 6. The CDR3 length is 15 residues. Germline CDR1 and CDR2: LGHDT and YNNKEL (reference sequence). CDR3 coding DNA: TGTGCCAGCAGCACCCAGGGACAGGGGCCCTACGAGCAGTACTTC. This translates into CASSTQGQGPYEQYF.

This chain uses TRBV28 with TRBJ2-3, with D maybe TRBD2 (7 bases). This CDR3 spans 15 amino acids. In germline, CDR1 is MDHEN, CDR2 SYDVKM. The V gene lost 6 bases and the J gene lost 8 bases, with 21 bases spanning the gap. The CDR3 nucleotides are TGTGCCAGCAGGGGGACGATGGGGGGGGCCGGTACGCAGTATTTT. It yields the protein CASRGTMGGAGTQYF. The whole variable domain, remainder taken from reference TRBV28 and TRBJ2-3, is DVKVTQSSRYLVKRTGEKVFLECVQDMDHENMFWYRQDPGLGLRLIYFSYDVKMKEKGDIPEGYSVSREKKERFSLILESASTNQTSMYLCASRGTMGGAGTQYFGPGTRLTVL.

The chain combines TRBV18 with TRBJ1-6; D is perhaps TRBD1 (5 bases). The V gene's germline CDR1 is KGHSH and CDR2 LQKENI. Deletions cut 2 bases from V and 7 bases from J, with 12 bases between. The CDR3 runs to 15 residues. CDR3 region: CASSPARSGNSPLHF. In DNA form, the CDR3 reads TGTGCCAGCTCACCAGCGCGATCAGGGAATTCACCCCTCCACTTT.

The chain is built from TRBV20-1 and TRBJ1-1; D not resolved. Germline CDR1 is DFQATT and CDR2 is SNEGSKA (reference sequence). This CDR3 is built from 13 residues. The V end was cut by 3 bases, the J end by 0 bases, with 8 bases between. The CDR3 sequence: CSASWGLNTEAFF. The CDR3 DNA reads as TGCAGTGCTAGCTGGGGTCTGAACACTGAAGCTTTCTTT.